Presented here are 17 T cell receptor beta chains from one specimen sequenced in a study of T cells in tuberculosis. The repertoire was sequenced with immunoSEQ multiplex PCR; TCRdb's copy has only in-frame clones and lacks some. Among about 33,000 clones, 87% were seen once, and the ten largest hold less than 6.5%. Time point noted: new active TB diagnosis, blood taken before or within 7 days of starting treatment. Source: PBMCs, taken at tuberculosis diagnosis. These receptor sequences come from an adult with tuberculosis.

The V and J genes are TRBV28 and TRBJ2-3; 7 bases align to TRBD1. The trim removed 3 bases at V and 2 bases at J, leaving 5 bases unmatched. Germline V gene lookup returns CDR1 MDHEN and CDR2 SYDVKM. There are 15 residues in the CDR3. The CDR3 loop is CASSFEGAFTDTQYF. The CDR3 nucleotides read TGTGCCAGCAGTTTTGAGGGGGCTTTCACAGATACGCAGTATTTT.

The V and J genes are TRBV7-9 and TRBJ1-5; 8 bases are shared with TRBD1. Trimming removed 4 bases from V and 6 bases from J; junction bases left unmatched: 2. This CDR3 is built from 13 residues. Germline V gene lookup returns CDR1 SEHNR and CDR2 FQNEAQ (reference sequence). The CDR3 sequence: CASSSTGVQPQHF. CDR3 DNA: TGTGCCAGCAGCTCGACAGGGGTTCAGCCCCAGCATTTT.

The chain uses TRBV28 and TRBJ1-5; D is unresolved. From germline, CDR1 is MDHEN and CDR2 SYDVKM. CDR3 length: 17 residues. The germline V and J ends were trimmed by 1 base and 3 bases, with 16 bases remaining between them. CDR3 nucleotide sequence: TGTGCCAGCAGTTTATTGAAACGCGGCGGAGCCAATCAGCCCCAGCATTTT. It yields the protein CASSLLKRGGANQPQHF. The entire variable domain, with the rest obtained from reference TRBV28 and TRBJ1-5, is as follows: DVKVTQSSRYLVKRTGEKVFLECVQDMDHENMFWYRQDPGLGLRLIYFSYDVKMKEKGDIPEGYSVSREKKERFSLILESASTNQTSMYLCASSLLKRGGANQPQHFGDGTRLSIL.

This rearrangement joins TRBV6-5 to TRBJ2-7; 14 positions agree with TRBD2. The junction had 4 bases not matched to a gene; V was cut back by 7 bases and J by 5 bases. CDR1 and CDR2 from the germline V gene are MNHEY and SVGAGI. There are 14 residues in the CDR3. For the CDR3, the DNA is TGTGCCAGCAAACGGACTAGCGGGAGGAACGAGCAGTACTTC. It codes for CASKRTSGRNEQYF.

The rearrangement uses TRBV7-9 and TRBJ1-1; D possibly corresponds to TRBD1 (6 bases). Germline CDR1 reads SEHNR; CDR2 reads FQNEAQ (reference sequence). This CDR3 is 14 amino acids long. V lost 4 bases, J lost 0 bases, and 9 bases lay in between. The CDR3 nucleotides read TGTGCCAGCAGCTCGGGACAACTGAACACTGAAGCTTTCTTT. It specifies CASSSGQLNTEAFF.

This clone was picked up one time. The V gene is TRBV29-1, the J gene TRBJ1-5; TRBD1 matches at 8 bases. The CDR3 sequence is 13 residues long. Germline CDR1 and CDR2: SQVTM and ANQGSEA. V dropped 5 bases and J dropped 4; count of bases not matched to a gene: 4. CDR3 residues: CSVSQGENQPQHF. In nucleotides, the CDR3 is TGCAGCGTTTCACAGGGGGAAAATCAGCCCCAGCATTTT.

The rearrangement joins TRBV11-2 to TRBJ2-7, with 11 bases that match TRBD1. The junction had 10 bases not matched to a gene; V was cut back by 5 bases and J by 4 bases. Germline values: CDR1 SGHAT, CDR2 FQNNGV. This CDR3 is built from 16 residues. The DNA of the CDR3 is TGTGCCAGCAGCCCCGGACAGGGGGCGATCCCGTACGAGCAGTACTTC. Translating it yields CASSPGQGAIPYEQYF.

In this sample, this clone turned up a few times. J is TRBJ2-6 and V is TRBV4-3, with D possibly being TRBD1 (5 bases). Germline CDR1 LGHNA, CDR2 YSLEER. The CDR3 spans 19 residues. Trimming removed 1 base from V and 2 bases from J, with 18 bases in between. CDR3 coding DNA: TGCGCCAGCAGCCAAGTTCGGGCAGGGTTTATTCCTGGGGCCAACGTCCTGACTTTC. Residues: CASSQVRAGFIPGANVLTF.

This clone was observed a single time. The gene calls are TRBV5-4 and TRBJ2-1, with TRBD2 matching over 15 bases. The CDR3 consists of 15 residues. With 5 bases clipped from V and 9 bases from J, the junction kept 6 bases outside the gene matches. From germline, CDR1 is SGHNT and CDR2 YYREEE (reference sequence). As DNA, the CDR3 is TGTGCCAGCAGGAATCCGGGACTAGCGGGAGGTGAGCAGTTCTTC. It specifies CASRNPGLAGGEQFF.

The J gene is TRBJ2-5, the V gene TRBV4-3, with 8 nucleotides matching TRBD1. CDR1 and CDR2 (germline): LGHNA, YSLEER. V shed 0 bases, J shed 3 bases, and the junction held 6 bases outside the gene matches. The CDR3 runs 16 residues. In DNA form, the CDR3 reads TGCGCCAGCAGCCAAGATTTGGGACAGGTCGAAGAGACCCAGTACTTC. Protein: CASSQDLGQVEETQYF.

This CDR3 is CTSSPESGRDNEQFF. The CDR3 DNA sequence: TGCACCAGCAGCCCTGAAAGCGGGAGGGACAATGAGCAGTTCTTC. The chain is built from TRBV1 and TRBJ2-1; whether TRBD2, the table's D call, matches the DNA was not checked. TRBV1 is classified as a pseudogene. The CDR3 loop spans 15 amino acids.

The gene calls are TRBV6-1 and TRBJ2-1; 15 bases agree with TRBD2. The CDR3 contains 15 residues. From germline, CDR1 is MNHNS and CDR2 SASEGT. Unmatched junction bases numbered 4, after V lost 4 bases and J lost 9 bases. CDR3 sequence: CASSGWTSGRGEQFF. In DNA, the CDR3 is TGTGCCAGCAGTGGGTGGACTAGCGGGAGGGGTGAGCAGTTCTTC.

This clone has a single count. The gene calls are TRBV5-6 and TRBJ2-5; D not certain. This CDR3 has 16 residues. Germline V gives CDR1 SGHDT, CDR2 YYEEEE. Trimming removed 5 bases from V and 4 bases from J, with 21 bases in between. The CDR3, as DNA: TGTGCCAGCAGTTTAAATACAGCCGTCCTGGGAGAGACCCAGTACTTC. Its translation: CASSLNTAVLGETQYF.

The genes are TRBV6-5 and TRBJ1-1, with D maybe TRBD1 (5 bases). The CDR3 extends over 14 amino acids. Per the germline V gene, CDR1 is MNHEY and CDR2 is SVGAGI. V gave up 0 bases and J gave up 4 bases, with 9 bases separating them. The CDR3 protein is CASSYSPGFTEAFF. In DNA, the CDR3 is TGTGCCAGCAGTTACTCCCCAGGGTTCACTGAAGCTTTCTTT.

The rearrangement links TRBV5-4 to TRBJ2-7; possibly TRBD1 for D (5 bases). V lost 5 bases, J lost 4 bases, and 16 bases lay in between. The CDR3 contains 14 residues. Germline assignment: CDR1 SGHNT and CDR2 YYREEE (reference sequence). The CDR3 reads CASSPRPGFYEQYF. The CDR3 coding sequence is TGTGCCAGCAGTCCAAGGCCAGGGTTTTACGAGCAGTACTTC.

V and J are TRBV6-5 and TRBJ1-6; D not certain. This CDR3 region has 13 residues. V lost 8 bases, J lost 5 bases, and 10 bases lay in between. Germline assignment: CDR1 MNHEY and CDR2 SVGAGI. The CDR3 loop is CASSGQHNSPLHF. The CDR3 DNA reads TGTGCCAGCTCGGGTCAGCATAATTCACCCCTCCACTTT.

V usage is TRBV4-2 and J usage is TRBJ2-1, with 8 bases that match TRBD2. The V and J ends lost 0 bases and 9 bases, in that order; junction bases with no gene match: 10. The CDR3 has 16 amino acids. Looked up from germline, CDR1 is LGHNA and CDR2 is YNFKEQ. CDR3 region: CASSQEVLAERGEQFF. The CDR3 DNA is TGTGCCAGCAGCCAAGAGGTACTAGCGGAGAGGGGTGAGCAGTTCTTC.